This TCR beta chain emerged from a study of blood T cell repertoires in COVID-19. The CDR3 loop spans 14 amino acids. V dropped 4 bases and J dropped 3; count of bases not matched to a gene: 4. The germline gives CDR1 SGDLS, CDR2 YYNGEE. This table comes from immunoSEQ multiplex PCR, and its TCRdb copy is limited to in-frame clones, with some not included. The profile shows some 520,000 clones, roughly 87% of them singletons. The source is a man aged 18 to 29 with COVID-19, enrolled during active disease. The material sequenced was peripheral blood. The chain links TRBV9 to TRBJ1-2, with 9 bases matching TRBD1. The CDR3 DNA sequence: TGTGCCAGCAGCACGGGGGACAGGGACTATGGCTACACCTTC. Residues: CASSTGDRDYGYTF.